Given below is one T cell receptor beta chain in context. Measured with immunoSEQ multiplex PCR; TCRdb has only the in-frame clones, and not every one. The sample holds more than 35,000 clones, almost 85% seen once. This specimen belongs to a study of PD-L1 blockade in urothelial cancer. Germline-derived CDR1 and CDR2 are SGHRS and YFSETQ. The junction had 10 bases not matched to a gene; V was cut back by 0 bases and J by 5 bases. The CDR3 contains 17 residues. The TCR sequence derives from a man aged 70-80 years with urothelial cancer. The chain is built from TRBV5-1 and TRBJ2-5; 10 nucleotides line up with TRBD2. The sequenced sample was PBMCs, obtained around atezolizumab (anti-PD-L1) treatment. The CDR3 reads CASSLELAGGFRETQYF. The CDR3 DNA reads as TGCGCCAGCAGCTTGGAATTAGCGGGGGGCTTTAGGGAGACCCAGTACTTC.